The 31 T cell receptor beta chains listed next were all sequenced from one sample in a study of PD-1 blockade in classical Hodgkin lymphoma (TCRdb year 2020). The time point label, read with the paper, signifies: cycle 2 day 1 (C2D1) of nivolumab. Every trial patient had relapsed following autologous stem cell transplantation, and prior brentuximab vedotin exposure was what differed among cohorts A, B and C. Libraries were prepared through the immunoSEQ multiplex PCR assay. What TCRdb holds here is the immuneACCESS table cut down to in-frame rearrangements. Part of the clones is not present; checked against another copy, under half of the missing clones reflect an unresolved V gene, and the others are unexplained. The sample table contains 9,500 to 12,000 clones; only one count was recorded for approximately 82% of them. The ten most abundant clones make up 4.5% to 7% of the sample. Sequencing was performed on peripheral blood mononuclear cells (PBMCs), taken before the second cycle of nivolumab. The receptors originated from a human donor with classical Hodgkin lymphoma.

CDR3 sequence reads: CASSRFRQGRYTF. The CDR3 coding sequence is TGTGCCAGCAGCAGATTCAGACAGGGTCGCTACACCTTC. The V gene is TRBV2, the J gene TRBJ1-2; 7 positions match TRBD1. CDR3 length: 13 residues. Germline assignment: CDR1 SNHLY and CDR2 FYNNEI. Unmatched junction bases numbered 10, after V lost 6 bases and J lost 9 bases.

This clone has more than one count but fewer than ten. V gene TRBV7-9 combines with J gene TRBJ1-1, with D possibly TRBD1 on 6 matching bases. The CDR3 extends over 14 amino acids. Germline loops: CDR1 SEHNR, CDR2 FQNEAQ (reference sequence). Trimming stripped 5 bases from V and 6 bases from J, with 16 bases between. CDR3 sequence reads: CASSPSRGSAEAFF. In DNA, the CDR3 is TGTGCCAGCAGCCCGTCCAGGGGTTCTGCTGAAGCTTTCTTT.

The rearrangement uses TRBV4-1 and TRBJ1-5; D remains ambiguous. CDR3 length: 15 amino acids. Germline values: CDR1 MGHRA, CDR2 YSYEKL. With 1 base removed from V and 1 base from J, the gap between germline ends came to 8 bases. The CDR3 DNA sequence: TGCGCCAGCAGCCAAGCACACCTCAGCAATCAGCCCCAGCATTTT. Translation gives CASSQAHLSNQPQHF.

The rearrangement uses TRBV18 and TRBJ2-3; 10 positions match TRBD1. The trim removed 2 bases at V and 4 bases at J, leaving 3 bases unmatched. Germline-derived CDR1 and CDR2 are KGHSH and LQKENI. This CDR3 contains 15 residues. In nucleotides, the CDR3 is TGTGCCAGCTCACCAAGACAGGGGGCGCCAGATACGCAGTATTTT. It translates to CASSPRQGAPDTQYF. Full variable domain (missing parts from reference TRBV18 and TRBJ2-3): NAGVMQNPRHLVRRRGQEARLRCSPMKGHSHVYWYRQLPEEGLKFMVYLQKENIIDESGMPKERFSAEFPKEGPSILRIQQVVRGDSAAYFCASSPRQGAPDTQYFGPGTRLTVL.

Only one count was recorded for this clone. The chain recombines TRBV6-5 with TRBJ2-2, with D possibly being TRBD2 (6 bases). The length of the CDR3 is 14 residues. From germline, CDR1 is MNHEY and CDR2 SVGAGI. Trimming stripped 4 bases from V and 1 base from J, with 7 bases between. DNA of the CDR3: TGTGCCAGCAGTTGGGACTTGAACACCGGGGAGCTGTTTTTT. Protein product: CASSWDLNTGELFF.

The V gene is TRBV2, the J gene TRBJ1-1; no firm D call. From germline, CDR1 is SNHLY and CDR2 FYNNEI. The V end lost 8 bases, the J end lost 1 base, and 5 bases lay between the germline ends. CDR3 size: 11 residues. CDR3 DNA: TGTGCCAGCCTAACGAACACTGAAGCTTTCTTT. Its protein is CASLTNTEAFF. Full variable domain (remainder filled in from reference TRBV2 and TRBJ1-1): EPEVTQTPSHQVTQMGQEVILRCVPISNHLYFYWYRQILGQKVEFLVSFYNNEISEKSEIFDDQFSVERPDGSNFTLKIRSTKLEDSAMYFCASLTNTEAFFGQGTRLTVV.

This clone was detected only a few times. The rearrangement links TRBV28 to TRBJ1-1; D gene unclear. V lost 2 bases and J 1 base, leaving 8 bases between the germline ends. This CDR3 contains 14 residues. Germline-derived CDR1 and CDR2 are MDHEN and SYDVKM. CDR3 protein: CASSLSLGNTEAFF. The CDR3 DNA is TGTGCCAGCAGTTTAAGTTTGGGGAACACTGAAGCTTTCTTT. Filled out from reference TRBV28 and TRBJ1-1, the complete variable domain reads DVKVTQSSRYLVKRTGEKVFLECVQDMDHENMFWYRQDPGLGLRLIYFSYDVKMKEKGDIPEGYSVSREKKERFSLILESASTNQTSMYLCASSLSLGNTEAFFGQGTRLTVV.

The chain links TRBV7-2 to TRBJ2-3; TRBD1 matches at 7 bases. This CDR3 is built from 14 residues. Germline loops: CDR1 SGHTA, CDR2 FQGNSA. DNA of the CDR3: TGTGCATCAGGGGGTGTTTCTGGCGCAGATACGCAGTATTTT. It specifies CASGGVSGADTQYF.

The chain employs TRBV5-8 and TRBJ1-6, with 8 positions matching TRBD1. CDR3 size: 15 residues. CDR1 and CDR2 (germline): SGHTS, YDEGEE. The V segment lost 4 bases and the J segment 9 bases; nucleotides outside the gene matches: 9. The CDR3 sequence is CASSLGGQGSSPLHF. CDR3 DNA: TGTGCCAGCAGCCTCGGTGGACAGGGTTCTTCACCCCTCCACTTT.

The chain links TRBV29-1 to TRBJ1-1; D might be TRBD1 (6 bases). The CDR3 has 15 amino acids. V was pared by 1 base and J by 5 bases, with 17 bases between. Germline CDR1 is SQVTM and CDR2 is ANQGSEA. The CDR3 sequence is CSVEGGGAMGTEAFF. For the CDR3, the DNA is TGCAGCGTTGAAGGAGGGGGGGCGATGGGTACTGAAGCTTTCTTT.

This clone was observed once. This chain connects TRBV6-4 to TRBJ2-3, with 13 nucleotides matching TRBD2. Germline V gives CDR1 MRHNA, CDR2 SNTAGT. The CDR3 consists of 15 residues. Trimming took 4 bases from V and 4 from J; bases not matched to a gene: 2. As DNA, the CDR3 is TGTGCCAGCAGTGGCACTAGCGGGGGGGCAGATACGCAGTATTTT. Translation: CASSGTSGGADTQYF.

The chain recombines TRBV11-2 with TRBJ2-1; perhaps D is TRBD1 or TRBD2 (6 bases each). The CDR3 has 14 amino acids. Germline V CDR1 and CDR2: SGHAT, FQNNGV. V was pared by 3 bases and J by 7 bases, with 13 bases between. CDR3 DNA sequence: TGTGCCAGCAGCTTCTGGGGGGCCCTTAATGAGCAGTTCTTC. Encoded protein: CASSFWGALNEQFF. Based on the CDR3 plus reference TRBV11-2 and TRBJ2-1, the full variable domain is EAGVAQSPRYKIIEKRQSVAFWCNPISGHATLYWYQQILGQGPKLLIQFQNNGVVDDSQLPKDRFSAERLKGVDSTLKIQPAKLEDSAVYLCASSFWGALNEQFFGPGTRLTVL.

The CDR3 loop is CASSSKYTDTQYF. CDR3 DNA sequence: TGTGCCAGCAGCTCCAAGTATACAGATACGCAGTATTTT. V and J are TRBV7-7 and TRBJ2-3; D is ambiguous. The CDR3 totals 13 residues. V dropped 4 bases and J dropped 3 bases, with 8 bases sitting between them. CDR1 and CDR2 (germline): SSHAT, FNYEAQ (reference sequence).

This rearrangement joins TRBV5-1 to TRBJ2-3, with D possibly matching TRBD1 (5 bases). V shed 0 bases and J shed 2 bases, with 10 bases lying between them. Looked up from germline, CDR1 is SGHRS and CDR2 is YFSETQ. The CDR3 totals 15 residues. CDR3 protein: CASSLEGVPTDTQYF. DNA for the CDR3: TGCGCCAGCAGCTTGGAAGGGGTCCCCACAGATACGCAGTATTTT.

This clone was picked up a small number of times. The chain links TRBV5-8 to TRBJ1-2; D gene unclear. The germline V gene has CDR1 SGHTS and CDR2 YDEGEE. The CDR3 covers 16 residues. Trimming stripped 1 base from V and 0 bases from J, with 13 bases between. The CDR3 bases are TGTGCCAGCAGCTTGTATACGGGGTCGACTAACTATGGCTACACCTTC. Its protein is CASSLYTGSTNYGYTF.

The chain joins TRBV7-9 to TRBJ1-1; no reliable D call. This CDR3 spans 15 amino acids. Germline assignment: CDR1 SEHNR and CDR2 FQNEAQ (reference sequence). Trimming pared 2 bases from V and 0 bases from J, leaving 10 bases between. The CDR3 region has the DNA TGTGCCAGCAGCTTACGGGTGAACATGAACACTGAAGCTTTCTTT. This gives the protein CASSLRVNMNTEAFF. The entire variable domain, with the rest obtained from reference TRBV7-9 and TRBJ1-1, is as follows: DTGVSQNPRHKITKRGQNVTFRCDPISEHNRLYWYRQTLGQGPEFLTYFQNEAQLEKSRLLSDRFSAERPKGSFSTLEIQRTEQGDSAMYLCASSLRVNMNTEAFFGQGTRLTVV.

The chain uses TRBV30 and TRBJ2-3, with 8 bases aligning to TRBD1. This CDR3 has 14 amino acids. The V gene end was trimmed by 5 bases and the J gene end by 2 bases; junction bases not matched to a gene: 6. The germline V gene has CDR1 GTSNPN and CDR2 SVGIG (reference sequence). The CDR3 sequence: CAWWTGYLTDTQYF. The DNA for the CDR3 is TGTGCCTGGTGGACAGGGTACCTCACAGATACGCAGTATTTT.

The CDR3 DNA reads TGCGCCAGCAGCTTGGTGGGGGAGGACACCATATATTTT. Protein product: CASSLVGEDTIYF. V gene TRBV5-1 combines with J gene TRBJ1-3; tentative D call: TRBD1 (5 bases). The germline gives CDR1 SGHRS, CDR2 YFSETQ. The length of the CDR3 is 13 residues. V was clipped by 0 bases and J by 8 bases, with 9 bases between them.

Remarks on this clone: Germline is not matched at one junction end, which may reflect a read error. Other DNA sequences in this specimen translate into the identical CDR3. The chain links TRBV7-8 to TRBJ2-7, with D unclear. This CDR3 region has 15 residues. From germline, CDR1 is SGHVS and CDR2 FQNEAQ. The CDR3 loop is CASSSRALPHYEQYF. The CDR3 DNA is TGCGCCAGCAGCTCCCGGGCCCTCCCCCACTACGAGCAGTACTTC.

J is TRBJ2-1 and V is TRBV27, with D unresolved. Germline lookup yields CDR1 MNHEY and CDR2 SMNVEV (reference sequence). This CDR3 region has 12 residues. The germline V and J ends were trimmed by 2 bases and 7 bases, with 6 bases remaining between them. CDR3 nucleotide sequence: TGTGCCAGCAGTTTAAGCGTGAATGAGCAGTTCTTC. Protein product: CASSLSVNEQFF.

The V gene is TRBV5-5, the J gene TRBJ1-1; 7 positions agree with TRBD1. V was pared by 4 bases and J by 4 bases, with 10 bases of the junction left unmatched. Germline V gene lookup returns CDR1 SGHKS and CDR2 YYEKEE (reference sequence). The CDR3 has 15 residues. Written as DNA, the CDR3 is TGTGCCAGCAGCCTCTACAGGGGCTTACGCACTGAAGCTTTCTTT. Translation: CASSLYRGLRTEAFF.

The CDR3 coding sequence is TGCGCCAGCATGGGTGGGACAGGGCGCACCGGGGAGCTGTTTTTT. Encoded protein: CASMGGTGRTGELFF. V usage is TRBV5-1 and J usage is TRBJ2-2; TRBD1 agrees at 9 bases. Germline CDR1 SGHRS, CDR2 YFSETQ. V lost 6 bases and J lost 4; bases outside the gene matches: 7. The CDR3 is made up of 15 amino acids. The entire variable domain, with the rest obtained from reference TRBV5-1 and TRBJ2-2, is as follows: KAGVTQTPRYLIKTRGQQVTLSCSPISGHRSVSWYQQTPGQGLQFLFEYFSETQRNKGNFPGRFSGRQFSNSRSEMNVSTLELGDSALYLCASMGGTGRTGELFFGEGSRLTVL.

This clone turned up a few times. The rearrangement joins TRBV7-3 to TRBJ2-2, with D possibly being TRBD1 (5 bases). V lost 5 bases to trimming and J lost 0 bases, with 19 bases between them. Germline V gene lookup returns CDR1 SGHTA and CDR2 FQGTGA. CDR3 length equals 18 residues. CDR3 residues: CASSLGGVGATNTGELFF. The CDR3 DNA reads as TGTGCCAGCAGCCTAGGTGGGGTTGGGGCTACGAACACCGGGGAGCTGTTTTTT.

About this clone: The junction does not match germline at one end; this may be a read error. V is TRBV20-1 and J is TRBJ2-7; D not certain. Germline values: CDR1 DFQATT, CDR2 SNEGSKA (reference sequence). The length of the CDR3 is 11 residues. The chain's CDR3 is CSARDASGGVF. CDR3 in DNA: TGCAGTGCTAGAGATGCATCAGGTGGAGTCTTC.

The chain employs TRBV7-3 and TRBJ2-1; 8 bases match TRBD2. Germline V gene lookup returns CDR1 SGHTA and CDR2 FQGTGA. V lost 5 bases, J lost 5 bases, and 11 bases stayed unmatched. This CDR3 has 16 amino acids. The CDR3 spells CASSHKRGSRDNEQFF. The CDR3, as DNA: TGTGCCAGCAGCCACAAGCGGGGGAGTAGGGACAATGAGCAGTTCTTC.

J is TRBJ1-2 and V is TRBV4-3, with a possible D match to TRBD1 (5 bases). The CDR3 consists of 17 residues. V dropped 4 bases and J dropped 8 bases, with 26 bases sitting between them. Germline V gene lookup returns CDR1 LGHNA and CDR2 YSLEER. For the CDR3, the DNA is TGCGCCAGCAGCCCCCCGGTTTGGCAGGGAAAATGGAAAGGCTACACCTTC. Amino acid sequence: CASSPPVWQGKWKGYTF.

This chain connects TRBV7-9 to TRBJ2-3, with a weak D call TRBD1 (6 bases). V gave up 1 base and J gave up 1 base, with 12 bases separating them. This CDR3 region has 16 residues. Germline V gene lookup returns CDR1 SEHNR and CDR2 FQNEAQ (reference sequence). The CDR3, as DNA: TGTGCCAGCAGCTTAGAATCAGGGGTGCGCACAGATACGCAGTATTTT. Translating gives CASSLESGVRTDTQYF.

This chain links TRBV6-9 with TRBJ2-3; TRBD1 or TRBD2 may be the D gene (5 bases each). V gave up 9 bases and J gave up 2 bases, with 15 bases separating them. The CDR3 has 14 amino acids. CDR1 and CDR2 from the germline V gene are MNHGY and SVAAGI. The CDR3 is CARAGTTHTDTQYF. CDR3 in DNA: TGTGCCAGAGCCGGGACCACCCACACAGATACGCAGTATTTT.

The chain uses TRBV4-2 and TRBJ2-1, with 9 bases aligning to TRBD2. The V gene's germline CDR1 is LGHNA and CDR2 YNFKEQ. V trimming: 0 bases; J trimming: 8 bases; junction bases outside the gene matches: 5. The CDR3 has 15 residues. DNA of the CDR3: TGTGCCAGCAGCCAAGAGATAGCGGGAGCCTATGAGCAGTTCTTC. Translating it yields CASSQEIAGAYEQFF.

CDR3 in amino acids: CASSSPTDLNTEAFF. CDR3 DNA sequence: TGTGCCAGCAGTTCCCCGACAGATTTGAACACTGAAGCTTTCTTT. This chain joins TRBV7-9 and TRBJ1-1; weak D call: TRBD1 (5 bases). This CDR3 region has 15 residues. Deletions cut 6 bases from V and 0 bases from J, with 14 bases between. Germline V gene sequence: CDR1 SEHNR, CDR2 FQNEAQ (reference sequence).

The V and J genes are TRBV28 and TRBJ1-1; 7 bases match TRBD1. Losses at the gene ends were 6 bases for V and 6 bases for J; bases not matched to a gene: 7. The germline V gene encodes CDR1 MDHEN and CDR2 SYDVKM. The CDR3 consists of 13 residues. The CDR3 here is CASRQGVEAEAFF. CDR3 sequence (DNA): TGTGCCAGCAGGCAGGGGGTGGAAGCTGAAGCTTTCTTT.